The 6 T cell receptor beta chains below were found in one sample sequenced in a study of blood T cell repertoires in COVID-19. The method was immunoSEQ multiplex PCR; TCRdb's version includes in-frame clones alone and lacks a portion of them. The sample lists just over 300,000 clones, over 80% occurring once. The sequenced sample was PBMCs or T cells enriched from blood (not recorded which). These receptors originate from a woman in her late teens or twenties who had recovered from COVID-19.

The CDR3 bases are TGTGCCAGCAGCCAAGAATTTACAGACTATAATTCACCCCTCCACTTT. It specifies CASSQEFTDYNSPLHF. The V and J genes are TRBV3-1 (or the pseudogene TRBV3-2) and TRBJ1-6; no clear D gene. This CDR3 has 16 amino acids. Between the trimmed V and J ends, which lost 0 bases and 3 bases, there was a span of 9 bases. Per germline, CDR1 LGHDT and CDR2 YNNKEL (reference sequence).

The genes are TRBV7-2 and TRBJ1-5; 7 bases are shared with TRBD1. Germline V CDR1 and CDR2: SGHTA, FQGNSA. The CDR3 is 15 residues long. The V segment lost 2 bases and the J segment 7 bases; nucleotides outside the gene matches: 8. CDR3 in amino acids: CASSLLKAGGQPQHF. CDR3 bases: TGTGCCAGCAGCTTACTTAAGGCAGGGGGGCAGCCCCAGCATTTT.

This clone was detected a few times. The chain couples TRBV7-2 to TRBJ1-2; D is uncertain. CDR3 length equals 15 residues. Trimming left V 2 bases short and J 3 bases short, with 13 bases between. From germline, CDR1 is SGHTA and CDR2 FQGNSA. The CDR3 region is CASSLSRGLDYGYTF. The CDR3 bases are TGTGCCAGCAGCTTAAGCCGTGGACTGGACTATGGCTACACCTTC.

The V call is TRBV6-5, the J call TRBJ2-5, with D uncertain. The CDR3 length is 13 residues. Germline V gene lookup returns CDR1 MNHEY and CDR2 SVGAGI. Trimming removed 3 bases at V and 5 bases at J, with 10 bases between. The CDR3: CASSYWPDETQYF. The DNA of the CDR3 is TGTGCCAGCAGTTATTGGCCTGATGAGACCCAGTACTTC.

The chain couples TRBV3-1 (or the pseudogene TRBV3-2) to TRBJ2-5; TRBD1 might be the D (5 bases). CDR1 is LGHDT and CDR2 is YNNKEL in the germline V gene (reference sequence). The CDR3 is 15 residues long. Trimming stripped 0 bases from V and 4 bases from J, with 12 bases between. CDR3 nucleotide sequence: TGTGCCAGCAGCCAAGAGCAAGGGGTTGTAGAGACCCAGTACTTC. It is translated as CASSQEQGVVETQYF.

The chain recombines TRBV6-1 with TRBJ2-1; 7 positions match TRBD1. Unmatched junction bases numbered 35, after V lost 2 bases and J lost 10 bases. The CDR3 runs 23 residues. In germline, CDR1 is MNHNS, CDR2 SASEGT. The CDR3 loop reads CASSELVGQPNRQGSLYRGEQFF. The CDR3 DNA reads as TGTGCCAGCAGTGAACTTGTAGGGCAACCCAATAGACAGGGCTCCCTCTACAGAGGCGAGCAGTTCTTC.